This T cell receptor (beta chain) derives from a study of blood T cell repertoires in COVID-19. Whole-study context: COVID-19 samples, acute and convalescent, were from the United States, Italy and Spain. PBMCs, B-cell-depleted T cells, or T cells were the source of the cDNA or gDNA that made up the material.

Authors' data handling: Estimation of nucleated cell counts was performed using reference gene primer amplification. Assay used: immunoSEQ multiplex PCR; TCRdb lists only in-frame clones, some missing. For V, J and clone size, that table is used; D and trimming come from the DNA. The sample contains around 250,000 clones, around 88% of which appear only once. The J segment lost 10 bases and the V segment lost 2 bases, leaving 7 bases of the junction unmatched. This CDR3 region has 13 residues. Germline CDR1 is SGHNT and CDR2 is YENEEA. The TCR comes from a man older than 75 with acute or convalescent COVID-19. The sample taken for sequencing was peripheral blood. This chain connects TRBV11-3 to TRBJ1-1; TRBD1 matches 7 bases. The CDR3 region is CASSLKGAGVAFF. The CDR3 DNA sequence: TGTGCCAGCAGCTTAAAGGGGGCAGGGGTAGCTTTCTTT.